Listed below are T cell receptor beta chains from one sample, sequenced in a study of blood T cell repertoires in COVID-19. Produced via immunoSEQ multiplex PCR; TCRdb's table is partial and in-frame only. The sample includes approximately 270,000 clones, more than 75% seen only once; the top ten take roughly 1.7%. Sequenced material: PBMCs or T cells enriched from blood (not recorded which). Source of these receptors: a man in his forties who had recovered from COVID-19. Both conserved end residues are part of each CDR3. A D gene is named only where the DNA matches it firmly. A row's size may be missing; if present it is once, few, many or a size class.

v_gene	j_gene	abundance	d_gene	CDR3nt	CDR3aa
TRBV9	TRBJ1-1	NA	NA	TGTGCCAGCAGCGCCTTGGCAGCTTTCTTT	CASSALAAFF
TRBV27	TRBJ2-7	NA	TRBD2	TGTGCCAGCAGTTCCCAAGGAGCGGGGGCCTACGAGCAGTACTTC	CASSSQGAGAYEQYF
TRBV2	TRBJ1-4	NA	TRBD1	TGTGCCAGCAGTCCGGGACAGGGGAATAATGAAAAACTGTTTTTT	CASSPGQGNNEKLFF
TRBV6-1	TRBJ2-3	NA	TRBD2	TGTGCCAGCAGTGCCCGACTAGCGGGTATCACAGATACGCAGTATTTT	CASSARLAGITDTQYF
TRBV10-3	TRBJ2-7	NA	NA	TGTGCCATCAGTGAGTCGACTCGATACGAGCAGTACTTC	CAISESTRYEQYF
TRBV5-1	TRBJ1-4	NA	TRBD1	TGCGCCAGCAGCGTACAGGGGGCGGGGAATGAAAAACTGTTTTTT	CASSVQGAGNEKLFF
TRBV28	TRBJ1-2	NA	NA	TGTGCCAGCAGGGAAGACACCGCAGGGAACTATGGCTACACCTTC	CASREDTAGNYGYTF
TRBV10-3	TRBJ2-5	NA	TRBD1	TGTGCCATCAGTGATCAGGGACAGACCCAAGAGACCCAGTACTTC	CAISDQGQTQETQYF
TRBV2	TRBJ2-7	NA	NA	TGTGCCAGCAGTGAATGGCCTAGTTCGGGCGAGCAGTACTTC	CASSEWPSSGEQYF
TRBV29-1	TRBJ2-7	NA	NA	TGCAGCGTTGAAGTACAGGGCGGCTACGAGCAGTACTTC	CSVEVQGGYEQYF
TRBV30	TRBJ1-4	NA	TRBD1	TGTGCCTGGAGTGGTACAGGGGGAGGGGTGCTGTTTTTT	CAWSGTGGGVLFF
TRBV9	TRBJ2-7	NA	TRBD1	TGTGCCAGCAGTGAACAGGGGGTAGCCTACGAGCAGTACTTC	CASSEQGVAYEQYF
TRBV10-3	TRBJ2-3	NA	TRBD2	TGTGCCATCAGTGAGCTCCAAGGGCGGGAGTTGACAGATACGCAGTATTTT	CAISELQGRELTDTQYF
TRBV18	TRBJ2-5	NA	NA	TGTGCCAGCTCACCCGCTTGGGACGGAGGGATGGAGACCCAGTACTTC	CASSPAWDGGMETQYF
TRBV7-8	TRBJ2-7	NA	TRBD2	TGTGCCAGCAGCTTAGGCGGACTAGCGGGTCCCGAGCAGTACTTC	CASSLGGLAGPEQYF
TRBV19	TRBJ2-7	NA	TRBD2	TGTGCCAGTAGTATGTTCCTAGCGGGACCCGAGCAGTACTTC	CASSMFLAGPEQYF
TRBV7-2	TRBJ2-3	NA	NA	TGTGCCAGCAGCTTACAGAGAGGGGATACGCAGTATTTT	CASSLQRGDTQYF
TRBV30	TRBJ1-5	NA	TRBD1	TGTGCCTGGAGTGGCAACAGGGGCGGGCAGCCCCAGCATTTT	CAWSGNRGGQPQHF
TRBV5-1	TRBJ1-2	NA	TRBD1	TGCGCCAGCAGCCCCGGACAGGGCACTTATGGCTACACCTTC	CASSPGQGTYGYTF
TRBV2	TRBJ1-5	NA	NA	TGTGCCAGCAGTGACTTTTTGCAGCACAGAGACAATCAGCCCCAGCATTTT	CASSDFLQHRDNQPQHF
TRBV3-1/TRBV3-2	TRBJ2-3	NA	TRBD2	TGTGCCAGCAGCCAAGAACTAGCGGGAGTTACAGATACGCAGTATTTT	CASSQELAGVTDTQYF
TRBV7-9	TRBJ2-7	NA	NA	TGTGCCAGCAGTCTCACTAGGGAGCAGTACTTC	CASSLTREQYF
TRBV28	TRBJ1-5	NA	NA	TGTGCCAGCAGTTTATTATGGGGGGGATTCGGTCAGCCCCAGCATTTT	CASSLLWGGFGQPQHF
TRBV28	TRBJ2-7	many	NA	TGTGCCAGCAGTTCGCGGACTAACGAGCAGTACTTC	CASSSRTNEQYF
TRBV2	TRBJ2-4	NA	TRBD1	TGTGCCAGACAGGGGCCCCAAAACATTCAGTACTTC	CARQGPQNIQYF
TRBV5-6	TRBJ2-2	NA	NA	TGTGCCAGCAGCTTGGAACTCGACATCACCGGGGAGCTGTTTTTT	CASSLELDITGELFF
TRBV2	TRBJ1-1	NA	NA	TGTGCCAGCAGGAGGGCGGAGAACACTGAAGCTTTCTTT	CASRRAENTEAFF
TRBV5-1	TRBJ2-2	once	NA	TGCGCCAGCAGGGAGGGACAGCCGAACACCGGGGAGCTGTTTTTT	CASREGQPNTGELFF
TRBV11-2	TRBJ1-4	NA	NA	TGTGCCAGCAGCTCATCGGCTGGGGCCACCGTGCTGTTTTTT	CASSSSAGATVLFF
TRBV6-5	TRBJ2-7	NA	NA	TGTGCCAGCAGTTACTCAGGAGTAGAGCAGTACTTC	CASSYSGVEQYF
TRBV28	TRBJ2-1	NA	TRBD2	TGTGCCAGCAGGGAGAGCGCGACTAGCGGGAGGGCCTGGGTTTACAATGAGCAGTTCTTC	CASRESATSGRAWVYNEQFF
TRBV18	TRBJ2-7	NA	TRBD2	TGTGCCAGCTCACCACGTGCTAGCGGGAGCGGGGACGAGCAGTACTTC	CASSPRASGSGDEQYF
TRBV7-2	TRBJ1-2	NA	NA	TGTGCCAGCAGCTTAGCGCGGAGCGAGGGAAGGTTTGGCTACACCTTC	CASSLARSEGRFGYTF
TRBV6-1	TRBJ1-6	NA	TRBD1	TGTGCCAGCAGTGAACGGTCGGGACAGGGATTAGGTCCCGGGGGATCACCCCTCCACTTT	CASSERSGQGLGPGGSPLHF
TRBV6-5	TRBJ1-3	once	NA	TGTGCCAGCAGCCTCTCCCCCGTCTCTGGAAACACCATATATTTT	CASSLSPVSGNTIYF
TRBV4-1	TRBJ2-3	NA	TRBD2	TGCGCCAGCAGCCAAGGAAGGTTGCGGGAGGGCCTTACTTCAGCGCAGTATTTT	CASSQGRLREGLTSAQYF
TRBV4-3	TRBJ2-5	NA	NA	TGCGCCAGCAGCCAACGGACGGGGCAAGAGACCCAGTACTTC	CASSQRTGQETQYF
TRBV6-5	TRBJ1-6	once	TRBD1	TGTGCCAGCAGAGCCCCGGGACAGCTTAATTCACCCCTCCACTTT	CASRAPGQLNSPLHF
TRBV2	TRBJ2-2	NA	TRBD2	TGTGCCAGCAGTGTATTAGCGGGAGAATTAAGGAACACCGGGGAGCTGTTTTTT	CASSVLAGELRNTGELFF
TRBV7-9	TRBJ2-3	NA	TRBD1	TGTGCCAGCAGCCGCGGTGACGGGACAGGGAGATTTAGCACAGATACGCAGTATTTT	CASSRGDGTGRFSTDTQYF
TRBV5-5	TRBJ2-1	NA	NA	TGTGCCAGCAGCTTGGGAGGGAGGCGGATGGGCAATGAGCAGTTCTTC	CASSLGGRRMGNEQFF
TRBV27	TRBJ1-2	NA	TRBD1	TGTGCCACCGCGGACAGGGCTAGCTATGGCTACACCTTC	CATADRASYGYTF
TRBV27	TRBJ2-7	NA	TRBD1	TGTGCCAGCAGCCGCGGACAGGGGGCCCACGAGCAGTACTTC	CASSRGQGAHEQYF
TRBV10-3	TRBJ1-1	NA	TRBD1	TGTGCCATCAGCTCCGTTGGACAGGGGAACACTGAAGCTTTCTTT	CAISSVGQGNTEAFF
TRBV4-1	TRBJ2-7	NA	TRBD2	TGCGCCAGCAGCCAAGAAGGACTAGCCGACGAGCAGTACTTC	CASSQEGLADEQYF
TRBV5-1	TRBJ2-7	NA	TRBD1	TGCGCCAGCAGCTTGGGGACAGGACCCTACGAGCAGTACTTC	CASSLGTGPYEQYF
TRBV19	TRBJ1-5	NA	TRBD1	TGTGCCAGTAGAAACGAACTCAGGGGGTATGGTCAGCCCCAGCATTTT	CASRNELRGYGQPQHF
TRBV5-6	TRBJ1-2	few	NA	TGTGCCAGCAGCTTGGTGGGGCAGGATGGCTACACCTTC	CASSLVGQDGYTF
TRBV30	TRBJ1-4	NA	NA	TGTGCCTGGAGTGGGGGCTCTAATGAAAAACTGTTTTTT	CAWSGGSNEKLFF
TRBV30	TRBJ1-2	NA	TRBD1	TGTGCCTGGAGAAGACAGGGGGCGACGAATGGCTACACCTTC	CAWRRQGATNGYTF
TRBV14	TRBJ2-5	NA	TRBD2	TGTGCCAGCAGCCAACAACTAGCGGTCCAAGAGACCCAGTACTTC	CASSQQLAVQETQYF
TRBV7-3	TRBJ2-1	NA	TRBD1	TGTGCCAGCAGCTTAATAGGGGCAGGGGGCCTTGGTGAGCAGTTCTTC	CASSLIGAGGLGEQFF
TRBV21-1	TRBJ2-5	NA	NA	TGTGCCAGCCGTGGGGATACAGGGAAAGAGACCCAGTACTTC	CASRGDTGKETQYF